Listed here are 10 T cell receptor beta chains from one sample, sequenced in a study of shared clonotypes between healthy human individuals. The protocol was immunoSEQ multiplex PCR, while the TCRdb copy is restricted to in-frame clones and leaves out a portion. In the table there are some 500,000 clones, roughly 78% of which are singletons. Input material: PBMCs. These receptor sequences come from a middle-aged woman in good health. Some clones in this sample may be carry-over from other donors' samples.

The chain has TRBV9 and TRBJ1-4; TRBD1 matches at 7 bases. This CDR3 spans 15 amino acids. The V gene's germline CDR1 is SGDLS and CDR2 YYNGEE. J gave up 8 bases and V 4 bases, and 11 bases lay outside the gene matches. CDR3 in DNA: TGTGCCAGCAGCCTCCAGGGGGGAAATCTCGAAAAACTGTTTTTT. Its translation: CASSLQGGNLEKLFF. Full variable domain (rest looked up from reference TRBV9 and TRBJ1-4): DSGVTQTPKHLITATGQRVTLRCSPRSGDLSVYWYQQSLDQGLQFLIQYYNGEERAKGNILERFSAQQFPDLHSELNLSSLELGDSALYFCASSLQGGNLEKLFFGSGTQLSVL.

The chain uses TRBV5-1 and TRBJ1-3; perhaps TRBD1 as D (5 bases). V lost 5 bases and J 4 bases, leaving 10 bases between the germline ends. The CDR3 is made up of 13 amino acids. Per germline, CDR1 SGHRS and CDR2 YFSETQ. The DNA of the CDR3 is TGCGCCAGCAGAGCCCAGGGAGGAAACACCATATATTTT. As protein: CASRAQGGNTIYF.

This clone was counted many times. The V gene is TRBV28, the J gene TRBJ2-5; 9 bases agree with TRBD1. The CDR3 consists of 16 residues. J lost 1 base, V lost 5 bases, and 8 bases had no gene match. In germline, CDR1 is MDHEN, CDR2 SYDVKM. The CDR3 DNA reads TGTGCCAGCAGTGCCGGGACAGGGTACTCCCAAGAGACCCAGTACTTC. It translates to CASSAGTGYSQETQYF.

V and J are TRBV6-9 and TRBJ2-7; D possibly corresponds to TRBD1 (6 bases). Between the trimmed V and J ends, which lost 5 bases and 3 bases, there was a span of 26 bases. Germline V gene sequence: CDR1 MNHGY, CDR2 SVAAGI. This CDR3 is 18 amino acids long. The CDR3, as DNA: TGTGCCAGCAGTACCCTGGGCAGGGGCGCAACTAGGTACTACGAGCAGTACTTC. Its translation: CASSTLGRGATRYYEQYF.

This chain links TRBV5-6 with TRBJ1-5; tentatively, D is TRBD1 (5 bases). Germline CDR1 SGHDT, CDR2 YYEEEE. CDR3 length: 15 residues. V was shortened by 4 bases and J by 7 bases, with 18 bases between the two germline ends. The CDR3 here is CASSQDGAGRQPQHF. The CDR3 nucleotides read TGTGCCAGCAGCCAAGATGGGGCAGGGAGACAGCCCCAGCATTTT.

On this clone: One end of the junction does not line up with germline, which may come from a read error. The chain employs TRBV11-2 and TRBJ1-4; D unclear. Germline V lookup: CDR1 SGHAT, CDR2 FQNNGV. This CDR3 has 15 residues. The CDR3 here is CASSPSQAFYEKPFF. In nucleotides, the CDR3 is TGTGCCAGCAGCCCGTCGCAGGCATTTTATGAAAAACCGTTTTTT. The full variable domain, its missing parts supplied by reference TRBV11-2 and TRBJ1-4, is EAGVAQSPRYKIIEKRQSVAFWCNPISGHATLYWYQQILGQGPKLLIQFQNNGVVDDSQLPKDRFSAERLKGVDSTLKIQPAKLEDSAVYLCASSPSQAFYEKPFFGSGTQLSVL.

Concerning this clone: The conserved phenylalanine or tryptophan normally closing the CDR3 is absent here, so this likely arose from a read error. The chain has TRBV2 and TRBJ2-2; 10 positions agree with TRBD1. CDR1 and CDR2 from the germline V gene are SNHLY and FYNNEI. The V segment lost 8 bases and the J segment 4 bases; nucleotides outside the gene matches: 10. This CDR3 comprises 16 residues. Here the CDR3 DNA reads TGTGCCAGCTCTGGGACAGGGGTCGGTCTCACCGGGGAGCTGTTTTCT. Amino acid sequence: CASSGTGVGLTGELFS.

This clone has more than one count but fewer than ten. The rearrangement links TRBV6-4 to TRBJ1-1; TRBD1 agrees at 7 bases. V dropped 3 bases and J dropped 1; count of bases not matched to a gene: 2. The CDR3 is 14 residues long. In germline, CDR1 is MRHNA, CDR2 SNTAGT. CDR3 protein: CASSEGTANTEAFF. CDR3 sequence (DNA): TGTGCCAGCAGTGAGGGGACAGCGAACACTGAAGCTTTCTTT.

V usage is TRBV13 and J usage is TRBJ2-7; TRBD1 or TRBD2 may be the D gene (6 bases each). V lost 3 bases to trimming and J lost 0 bases, with 12 bases between them. The CDR3 runs to 15 residues. CDR1 PRHDT and CDR2 FYEKMQ come from the germline V gene (reference sequence). The CDR3 region is CASSLWGASSYEQYF. The CDR3 nucleotides read TGTGCCAGCAGCTTGTGGGGGGCGAGCTCCTACGAGCAGTACTTC. The whole variable domain, remainder taken from reference TRBV13 and TRBJ2-7, is AAGVIQSPRHLIKEKRETATLKCYPIPRHDTVYWYQQGPGQDPQFLISFYEKMQSDKGSIPDRFSAQQFSDYHSELNMSSLELGDSALYFCASSLWGASSYEQYFGPGTRLTVT.

This clone was seen many times. J is TRBJ1-4 and V is TRBV11-3; D ambiguous. V lost 5 bases and J 12 bases, leaving 7 bases between the germline ends. Germline CDR1 SGHNT, CDR2 YENEEA. This CDR3 is built from 10 residues. CDR3 DNA: TGTGCCAGCAGCACCTACGAACTGTTTTTT. Translated, it gives CASSTYELFF. Filled out from reference TRBV11-3 and TRBJ1-4, the complete variable domain reads EAGVVQSPRYKIIEKKQPVAFWCNPISGHNTLYWYLQNLGQGPELLIRYENEEAVDDSQLPKDRFSAERLKGVDSTLKIQPAELGDSAVYLCASSTYELFFGSGTQLSVL.